These T cell receptor beta chains were read from a single sample in a study of blood T cell repertoires in COVID-19. TCRdb's table, derived via immunoSEQ multiplex PCR, lists solely in-frame clones and lacks some. The sample lists roughly 230,000 clones, about 80% occurring once. The material sequenced was PBMCs or T cells enriched from blood (not recorded which). The origin of the receptors is a man in his forties or fifties who had recovered from COVID-19. Both conserved end residues are part of each CDR3. D genes are given only for firm matches. Size is stated for part of the rows, as once, few or many counts, or as a class when the clone is expanded.

TRBV3-1/TRBV3-2,TRBJ1-1,NA,NA,13,CASSQVGTSEAFF,TGTGCCAGCAGCCAAGTCGGGACTTCTGAAGCTTTCTTT
TRBV5-4,TRBJ2-7,NA,TRBD2,15,CASSIGTSGVYEQYF,TGTGCCAGCAGCATAGGGACTAGCGGAGTTTACGAGCAGTACTTC
TRBV3-1/TRBV3-2,TRBJ1-1,NA,NA,20,CASSQDFRNRRPGDPTEAFF,TGTGCCAGCAGCCAAGATTTCCGGAACAGGAGGCCAGGGGATCCCACTGAAGCTTTCTTT
TRBV4-1,TRBJ2-7,once,NA,14,CASSQGRGPGEQYF,TGCGCCAGCAGCCAAGGACGAGGACCGGGAGAGCAGTACTTC
TRBV19,TRBJ2-7,NA,TRBD2,14,CASSGGRGPYEQYF,TGTGCCAGTTCGGGGGGGAGGGGTCCCTACGAGCAGTACTTC
TRBV30,TRBJ2-3,NA,NA,15,CAWTPASGGTDTQYF,TGTGCCTGGACCCCCGCTTCCGGTGGTACAGATACGCAGTATTTT
TRBV18,TRBJ1-2,NA,TRBD1,15,CASSRGGQANYGYTF,TGTGCCAGCTCACGCGGTGGACAGGCTAACTATGGCTACACCTTC
TRBV10-2,TRBJ2-1,few,TRBD2,14,CASSGASGGNEQFF,TGCGCCAGCAGTGGAGCTAGCGGTGGCAATGAGCAGTTCTTC
TRBV20-1,TRBJ2-7,few,NA,11,CSARGQREQYF,TGCAGTGCTAGAGGACAGAGAGAGCAGTACTTC
TRBV6-2/TRBV6-3,TRBJ1-1,NA,NA,13,CASSYVGGTEAFF,TGTGCCAGCAGTTACGTGGGGGGCACTGAAGCTTTCTTT